The clone carrying this T cell receptor beta chain was detected ten times or more. This specimen comes from a study of neurological immune-mediated disorders. The germline gives CDR1 SGHVS, CDR2 FQNEAQ. Losses at the gene ends were 4 bases for V and 7 bases for J; bases not matched to a gene: 4. The CDR3 length is 15 residues. Source material was 2 million unsorted PBMCs, stored at -80 °C in RNAlater. A 10-nucleotide random UMI tagged transcripts in template-switch 5'RACE cDNA synthesis. TCRdb ran MiXCR on the 5' RACE reads and lists one entry per CDR3 protein. Of 40,000 or so distinct CDR3 sequences in the sample, 13% to 15% were seen once.

The specimen sequenced was PBMCs. The rearrangement links TRBV7-8 to TRBJ1-6, with 10 positions matching TRBD1. This TCR was sampled from a woman aged 50 to 65 with HTLV-1-associated myelopathy (HAM/TSP). CDR3 region: CASSWGQGQNSPLHF. In DNA form, the CDR3 reads TGTGCCAGCAGCTGGGGACAGGGGCAAAATTCACCCCTCCACTTT.